This T cell receptor beta chain was identified during a study of blood T cell repertoires in COVID-19. Study overall: The United States, Italy and Spain provided the acute and convalescent COVID-19 samples. T cells, B-cell-depleted T cells, or PBMCs provided the cDNA or gDNA that served as material.

CDR1 and CDR2 (germline): GTSNPN, SVGIG (reference sequence). The V gene lost 4 bases and the J gene lost 3 bases, with 12 bases spanning the gap. The CDR3 has 14 residues. Original processing notes: Reference gene primer amplification yielded estimated nucleated cell counts. Libraries were prepared by immunoSEQ multiplex PCR; TCRdb keeps only in-frame clonotypes and omits some of them. Clonal size and the V and J genes are those of that table, whereas D and trimming came from the DNA. The table has over 35,000 clones, more than 75% seen once. The source is a man between 65 and 85 years old with active COVID-19. Sequencing input: peripheral blood. This rearrangement joins TRBV30 to TRBJ2-2; D not certain. The CDR3 is CAWKYGLDTGELFF. CDR3 sequence (DNA): TGTGCCTGGAAATACGGTTTGGACACCGGGGAGCTGTTTTTT.